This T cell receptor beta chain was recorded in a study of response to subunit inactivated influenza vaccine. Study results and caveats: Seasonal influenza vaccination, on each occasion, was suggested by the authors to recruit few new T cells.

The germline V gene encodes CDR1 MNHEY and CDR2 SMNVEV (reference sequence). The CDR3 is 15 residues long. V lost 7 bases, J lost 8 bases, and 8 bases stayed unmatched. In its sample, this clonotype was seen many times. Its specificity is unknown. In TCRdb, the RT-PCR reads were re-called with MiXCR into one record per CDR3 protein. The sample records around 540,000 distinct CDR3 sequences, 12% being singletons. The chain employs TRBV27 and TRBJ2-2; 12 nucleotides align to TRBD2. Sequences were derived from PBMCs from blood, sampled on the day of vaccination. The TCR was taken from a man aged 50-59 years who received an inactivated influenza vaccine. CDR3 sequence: CASNPSGGARGELFF. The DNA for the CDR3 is TGTGCCAGCAATCCTAGCGGGGGGGCAAGAGGGGAGCTGTTTTTT.